The T cell receptor (beta chain) under discussion was sequenced for a study of graft-versus-host responses after intestinal transplantation. Looking at the study overall: Recipients were all induced with anti-thymocyte globulin, then given tacrolimus and steroids for approximately three years.

Graft tissue processing released intraepithelial and lamina propria lymphocytes. V shed 3 bases, J shed 5 bases, and the junction held 12 bases outside the gene matches. CDR3 size: 16 residues. Looked up from germline, CDR1 is LGHNA and CDR2 is YNFKEQ. Broader study findings: High graft-versus-host to host-versus-graft clonal ratios were found in allografts of patients who had graft-donor T cell macrochimerism.

TCRdb keeps only in-frame clones here, not all; method: immunoSEQ multiplex PCR. Of roughly 15,000 clones listed, 79% were seen once; the top ten hold around 7.8%. Comments on this clone: Its cognate antigen is unknown.

Sample: ileum tissue, taken roughly 460 days after intestinal transplant. The sequence was obtained from a human patient who received an intestinal transplant, so some T cells may come from the graft donor. V and J are TRBV4-2 and TRBJ2-5; TRBD2 matches at 7 bases. CDR3 protein: CASSQSLSGLRETQYF. The CDR3 nucleotides read TGTGCCAGCAGCCAGAGCCTTAGCGGGCTTCGGGAGACCCAGTACTTC.